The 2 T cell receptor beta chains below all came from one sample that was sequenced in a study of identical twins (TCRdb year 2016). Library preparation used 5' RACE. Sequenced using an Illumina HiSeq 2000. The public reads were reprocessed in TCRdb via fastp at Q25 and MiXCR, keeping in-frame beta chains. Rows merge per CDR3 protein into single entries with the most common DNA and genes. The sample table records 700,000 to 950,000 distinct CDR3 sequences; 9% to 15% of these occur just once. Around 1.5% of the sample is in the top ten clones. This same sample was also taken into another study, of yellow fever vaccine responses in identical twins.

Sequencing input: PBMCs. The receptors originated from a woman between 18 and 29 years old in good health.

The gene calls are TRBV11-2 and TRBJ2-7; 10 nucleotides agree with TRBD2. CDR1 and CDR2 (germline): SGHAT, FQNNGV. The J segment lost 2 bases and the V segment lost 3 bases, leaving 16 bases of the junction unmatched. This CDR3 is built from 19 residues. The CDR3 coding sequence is TGTGCCAGCAGCTTGTATCTAAGGCTGGCTAGCGGGGGAACCTACGAGCAGTACGTC. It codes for CASSLYLRLASGGTYEQYV.

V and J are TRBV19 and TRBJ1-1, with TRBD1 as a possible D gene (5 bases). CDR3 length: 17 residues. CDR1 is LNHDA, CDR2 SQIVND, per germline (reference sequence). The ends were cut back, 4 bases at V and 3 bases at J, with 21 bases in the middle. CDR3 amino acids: CASSSRGSGPGDTEAFF. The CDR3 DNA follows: TGTGCCAGTAGTAGTCGGGGGTCGGGGCCCGGGGACACTGAAGCTTTCTTT.